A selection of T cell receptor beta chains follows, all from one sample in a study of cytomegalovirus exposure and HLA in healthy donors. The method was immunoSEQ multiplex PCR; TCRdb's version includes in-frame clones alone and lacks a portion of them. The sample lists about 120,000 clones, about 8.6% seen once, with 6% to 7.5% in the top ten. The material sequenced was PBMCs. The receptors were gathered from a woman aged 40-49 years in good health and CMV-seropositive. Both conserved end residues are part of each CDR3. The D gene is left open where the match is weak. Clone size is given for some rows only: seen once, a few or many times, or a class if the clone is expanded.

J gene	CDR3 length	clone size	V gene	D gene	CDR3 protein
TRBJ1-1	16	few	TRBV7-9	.	CASSLDVRAVNTEAFF
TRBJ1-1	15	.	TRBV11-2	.	CASSLPPQLNTEAFF
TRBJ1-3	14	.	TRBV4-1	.	CASRPQVAGNTIYF
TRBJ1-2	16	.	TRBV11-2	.	CASSIGEGGPGYGYTF
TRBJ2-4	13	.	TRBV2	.	CASSENSQNIQYF
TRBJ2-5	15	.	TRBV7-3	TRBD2	CASSSLAGGQETQYF
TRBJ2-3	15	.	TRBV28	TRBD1	CASSLGGQGADTQYF
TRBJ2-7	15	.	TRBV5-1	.	CASSLVSRAAYEQYF
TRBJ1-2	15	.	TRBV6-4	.	CASSDSPAGIYGYTF
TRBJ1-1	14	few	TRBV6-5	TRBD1	CASSLDRVNTEAFF
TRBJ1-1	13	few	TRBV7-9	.	CASSLTQDTEAFF
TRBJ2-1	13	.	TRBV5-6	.	CASSPIRYNEQFF
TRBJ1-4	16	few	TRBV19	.	CASSIAEAGVKEKLFF
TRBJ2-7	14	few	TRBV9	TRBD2	CASSLGLASYEQYF
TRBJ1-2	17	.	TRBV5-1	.	CASSLGVARQSNYGYTF
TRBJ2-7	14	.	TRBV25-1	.	CASRGQIIPYEQYF
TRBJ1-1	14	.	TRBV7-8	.	CASSLGVLYTEAFF
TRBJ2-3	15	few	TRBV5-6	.	CASRSGLPSTDTQYF
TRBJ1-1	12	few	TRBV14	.	CASSLQGNKAFF
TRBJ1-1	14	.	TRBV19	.	CASSIALRSTEAFF
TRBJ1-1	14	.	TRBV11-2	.	CASSSTGGNTEAFF
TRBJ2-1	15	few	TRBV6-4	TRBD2	CASSDGTSGGNEQFF
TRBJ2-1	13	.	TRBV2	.	CASRQGGYNEQFF
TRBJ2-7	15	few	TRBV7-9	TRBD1	CASSSDDRGSHEQYF
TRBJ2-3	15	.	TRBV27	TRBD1	CASSPTGASTDTQYF
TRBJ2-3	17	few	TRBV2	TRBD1	CASSERRWDSEWDTQYF
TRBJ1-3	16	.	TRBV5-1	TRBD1	CASSSTGGPTGNTIYF
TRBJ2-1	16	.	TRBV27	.	CASSSPHKYSYNEQFF
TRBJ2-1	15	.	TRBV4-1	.	CASSQVDRTHNEQFF
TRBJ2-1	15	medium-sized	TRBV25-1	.	CASSESGGAKNEQFF
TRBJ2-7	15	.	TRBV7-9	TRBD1	CASSNTGGGMREQYF
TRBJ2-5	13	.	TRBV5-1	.	CASGGSREETQYF
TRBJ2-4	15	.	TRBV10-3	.	CAISESEAGSNIQYF
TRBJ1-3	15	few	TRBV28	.	CASSLSRGGGNTIYF
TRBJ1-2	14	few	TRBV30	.	CAWSVAGANYGYTF
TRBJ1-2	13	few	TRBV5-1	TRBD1	CASSLEGAGGYTF
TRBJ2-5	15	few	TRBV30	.	CAWRSRGGAQETQYF